There are a few counts of the clone carrying this T cell receptor (beta chain). The target antigen is unknown. The CDR3 is 12 amino acids. Trimming removed 5 bases at V and 8 bases at J, with 13 bases between. CDR1 is SQVTM, CDR2 ANQGSEA, per germline. The source of the sample is a study of T cell responses to AZD1222 COVID-19 vaccine. General study results and limits: The number of AZD1222 recipients seropositive at baseline was only five to seven. There were vaccine-associated CD4 TCRs across spike, dominant at 160-218 and 743-854.

Only in-frame clones appear in the TCRdb table, and some are missing; sequencing was by immunoSEQ multiplex PCR. The table has tens of thousands of clones, around four fifths seen once. Material: peripheral blood, obtained on day 0 of AZD1222 vaccination. The TCR sequence derives from an adult in good health. The chain is built from TRBV29-1 and TRBJ2-1, with D tentatively TRBD2 (6 bases). The DNA of the CDR3 is TGCAGCGTTTGGGACTCCGGCGATGAGCAGTTCTTC. Translated: CSVWDSGDEQFF.